Following are 23 T cell receptor beta chains from one sample sequenced in a study of shared clonotypes between healthy human individuals. Assay: immunoSEQ multiplex PCR; the TCRdb copy retains only in-frame clones and omits some. The sample gives under 700,000 clones, roughly 96% of which show up once; approximately 0.11% is in the top ten. The naive CD8 fraction comprised CD45RO-negative cells positively selected for CCR7 and excluded terminally differentiated effector memory CD45RA+ cells. Sample: naive CD8+ T cells sorted from blood. The source of these receptors is a woman in her 30s in good health.

Details on this clone: This sample also contains other DNA sequences that code for the same CDR3. The chain recombines TRBV13 with TRBJ2-7; D not resolved. Germline CDR1 is PRHDT and CDR2 is FYEKMQ (reference sequence). This CDR3 comprises 12 residues. Trimming pared 0 bases from V and 6 bases from J, leaving 6 bases between. CDR3 amino acids: CASSLGLGEQYF. DNA for the CDR3: TGTGCCAGCAGCTTAGGCCTAGGCGAGCAGTACTTC.

With regard to this clone: Other DNA sequences in the same sample also yield this CDR3. The chain carries TRBV27 and TRBJ2-2; tentative D call: TRBD1 (6 bases). Germline V lookup: CDR1 MNHEY, CDR2 SMNVEV (reference sequence). V dropped 4 bases and J dropped 6 bases, with 12 bases sitting between them. This CDR3 is 14 amino acids long. Here the CDR3 DNA reads TGTGCCAGCAGTTGGGGGCAAGGGGCCGGGGAGCTGTTTTTT. It encodes CASSWGQGAGELFF.

The rearrangement links TRBV27 to TRBJ2-7; 7 positions match TRBD2. The CDR3 totals 15 residues. From germline, CDR1 is MNHEY and CDR2 SMNVEV (reference sequence). Unmatched junction bases numbered 11, after V lost 6 bases and J lost 3 bases. The CDR3 DNA reads as TGTGCCAGCAGCCCTGGGGGGGGAGTTTACTACGAGCAGTACTTC. It codes for CASSPGGGVYYEQYF.

Written as DNA, the CDR3 is TGTGCCAGCAGCCAAGGGACAGCGAACACTGAAGCTTTCTTT. Translation: CASSQGTANTEAFF. This sequence joins TRBV6-6 and TRBJ1-1; TRBD1 matches 7 bases. This CDR3 is 14 amino acids long. The germline CDR1 and CDR2 sequences are MNHNY and SVGAGI (reference sequence). The junction had 5 bases not matched to a gene; V was cut back by 6 bases and J by 1 base.

V gene TRBV5-4 combines with J gene TRBJ2-7; 8 nucleotides match TRBD2. This CDR3 has 14 residues. CDR1 is SGHNT, CDR2 YYREEE, per germline (reference sequence). V was pared by 1 base and J by 2 bases, with 2 bases of the junction left unmatched. The CDR3 DNA reads TGTGCCAGCAGCTTGCGGGAGGGCCCCTACGAGCAGTACTTC. Translating gives CASSLREGPYEQYF.

This sequence joins TRBV25-1 and TRBJ2-7, with D tentatively TRBD1 (6 bases). Trimming took 6 bases from V and 4 from J, leaving 13 bases between them. Per the germline V gene, CDR1 is MGHDK and CDR2 is SYGVNS. This CDR3 region has 13 residues. CDR3 coding DNA: TGTGCCAGCAGGACAGGATCAGCTTACGAGCAGTACTTC. Translating gives CASRTGSAYEQYF.

The chain combines TRBV14 with TRBJ1-3; 7 bases fit TRBD1. Germline CDR1 SGHDN, CDR2 FVKESK. The CDR3 consists of 17 residues. Trimming cost V 0 bases and J 5 bases; bases outside gene matches: 10. The CDR3 here is CASSQDPLDRKRNTIYF. CDR3 sequence (DNA): TGTGCCAGCAGCCAAGATCCGTTGGACAGGAAACGAAACACCATATATTTT.

The chain employs TRBV13 and TRBJ2-7, with D possibly matching TRBD2 (6 bases). The CDR3 is 14 residues long. Germline CDR1 reads PRHDT; CDR2 reads FYEKMQ (reference sequence). The germline V and J ends were trimmed by 4 bases and 4 bases, with 14 bases remaining between them. The CDR3 coding sequence is TGTGCCAGCAGCTCCAGCCTAGCGAGATACGAGCAGTACTTC. Translated: CASSSSLARYEQYF.

V gene TRBV19 combines with J gene TRBJ2-5; 7 bases are shared with TRBD1. The CDR3 has 15 amino acids. V lost 6 bases, J lost 4 bases, and 11 bases stayed unmatched. From germline, CDR1 is LNHDA and CDR2 SQIVND (reference sequence). DNA for the CDR3: TGTGCCAGTAGCCTCGGATGGACAGGAGGAGAGACCCAGTACTTC. Translated: CASSLGWTGGETQYF.

Comments on this clone: At one of its ends the junction is not consistent with the germline gene, which may arise from a read error. The chain recombines TRBV27 with TRBJ1-2, with TRBD1 as a possible D gene (5 bases). There are 13 residues in the CDR3. The germline V gene encodes CDR1 MNHEY and CDR2 SMNVEV (reference sequence). The CDR3 sequence is CASSSLLPGRTIF. CDR3 sequence (DNA): TGTGCCAGCAGTTCACTCCTCCCGGGACGGACGATCTTC.

V gene TRBV7-8 combines with J gene TRBJ1-1, with D perhaps matching TRBD1 (5 bases). CDR1 SGHVS and CDR2 FQNEAQ come from the germline V gene. V lost 3 bases and J lost 1, with 12 bases in between. This CDR3 is 15 amino acids long. The CDR3 DNA reads as TGTGCCAGCAGCTTGCCAGACAGAGAGAACACTGAAGCTTTCTTT. This codes for CASSLPDRENTEAFF.

CDR3 sequence: CASSLYALRNGNEQFF. The CDR3 DNA follows: TGTGCCAGCAGTTTATACGCCCTCCGGAACGGCAATGAGCAGTTCTTC. This sequence joins TRBV27 and TRBJ2-1, with D unclear. Between the trimmed V and J ends, which lost 1 base and 6 bases, there was a span of 16 bases. The CDR3 length is 16 residues. From germline, CDR1 is MNHEY and CDR2 SMNVEV (reference sequence).

This chain connects TRBV11-2 to TRBJ2-7, with D possibly called TRBD1 or TRBD2 (6 bases each). This CDR3 comprises 14 residues. Trimming shortened V by 1 base and J by 3 bases, and 10 bases separated the two germline ends. CDR1 is SGHAT and CDR2 is FQNNGV in the germline V gene. DNA for the CDR3: TGTGCCAGCAGCTTAGTCGGGGGCCACTACGAGCAGTACTTC. Its protein is CASSLVGGHYEQYF.

DNA for the CDR3: TGTGCCAGCAGCTCCATAAGGACTAGCGAGATGTACTACGAGCAGTACTTC. The encoded protein is CASSSIRTSEMYYEQYF. This rearrangement joins TRBV11-2 to TRBJ2-7, with 9 bases lining up with TRBD2. The V and J ends lost 4 bases and 3 bases, in that order; junction bases with no gene match: 13. This CDR3 spans 17 amino acids. Germline lookup yields CDR1 SGHAT and CDR2 FQNNGV.

This chain joins TRBV30 and TRBJ1-5; D remains ambiguous. V shed 1 base and J shed 2 bases, with 9 bases lying between them. This CDR3 is built from 14 residues. Germline loops: CDR1 GTSNPN, CDR2 SVGIG (reference sequence). The CDR3 sequence: CAWSAHGGNQPQHF. CDR3 sequence (DNA): TGTGCCTGGAGTGCACATGGGGGCAATCAGCCCCAGCATTTT.

This clone has just a few counts. The chain joins TRBV28 to TRBJ1-5; D is perhaps TRBD1 (5 bases). The germline V and J ends were trimmed by 5 bases and 7 bases, with 18 bases remaining between them. The CDR3 is 15 residues long. Looked up from germline, CDR1 is MDHEN and CDR2 is SYDVKM. Written as DNA, the CDR3 is TGTGCCAGCAGTCCCTTTATGGGGGAGGGACAGCCCCAGCATTTT. The encoded protein is CASSPFMGEGQPQHF.

The chain has TRBV27 and TRBJ2-7, with 7 bases that match TRBD1. Germline CDR1 and CDR2: MNHEY and SMNVEV (reference sequence). Germline trimming cut 5 bases from V and 6 bases from J; bases unmatched to any gene: 10. The CDR3 loop spans 14 amino acids. CDR3 nucleotide sequence: TGTGCCAGCAGTCACCAGGACAGGTCTGGCGAGCAGTACTTC. Encoded protein: CASSHQDRSGEQYF.

The genes are TRBV5-1 and TRBJ1-1; D unclear. The germline gives CDR1 SGHRS, CDR2 YFSETQ. Deletions cut 0 bases from V and 3 bases from J, with 9 bases between. CDR3 size: 14 residues. The CDR3 sequence: CASSLDPTDTEAFF. In DNA form, the CDR3 reads TGCGCCAGCAGCTTGGACCCAACGGACACTGAAGCTTTCTTT.

The CDR3 DNA reads as TGTGCCAGTAGTATCCGGGGGCCGGACCCGCCCCAGCATTTT. As protein: CASSIRGPDPPQHF. The chain uses TRBV19 and TRBJ1-5; TRBD1 might be the D (6 bases). The CDR3 totals 14 residues. V lost 3 bases and J 9 bases, leaving 15 bases between the germline ends. Germline CDR1 is LNHDA and CDR2 is SQIVND (reference sequence). Full variable domain (rest looked up from reference TRBV19 and TRBJ1-5): DGGITQSPKYLFRKEGQNVTLSCEQNLNHDAMYWYRQDPGQGLRLIYYSQIVNDFQKGDIAEGYSVSREKKESFPLTVTSAQKNPTAFYLCASSIRGPDPPQHFGDGTRLSIL.

In its sample, this clone was seen once. V usage is TRBV6-1 and J usage is TRBJ2-7; no reliable D call. Germline V CDR1 and CDR2: MNHNS, SASEGT. The CDR3 length is 15 residues. V dropped 3 bases and J dropped 0 bases, with 12 bases sitting between them. CDR3 loop: CASSEDPLSSYEQYF. The DNA of the CDR3 is TGTGCCAGCAGTGAGGACCCCTTGAGCTCCTACGAGCAGTACTTC.

The chain uses TRBV2 and TRBJ2-7, with 7 positions matching TRBD2. Germline V gene lookup returns CDR1 SNHLY and CDR2 FYNNEI. V was pared by 5 bases and J by 3 bases, with 4 bases of the junction left unmatched. This CDR3 has 13 amino acids. Here the CDR3 DNA reads TGTGCCAGCAGTCCAGCGGGGCACTACGAGCAGTACTTC. It translates to CASSPAGHYEQYF. Full variable domain (missing parts from reference TRBV2 and TRBJ2-7): EPEVTQTPSHQVTQMGQEVILRCVPISNHLYFYWYRQILGQKVEFLVSFYNNEISEKSEIFDDQFSVERPDGSNFTLKIRSTKLEDSAMYFCASSPAGHYEQYFGPGTRLTVT.

This clone is a singleton in its sample. The V gene is TRBV21-1, the J gene TRBJ1-4. TRBV21-1 is an annotated pseudogene. This CDR3 has 17 residues. CDR3 DNA sequence: TGTGCCAGCAGCAAAGAAGAGAGTGGTCCTACTAATGAAAAACTGTTTTTT. It is translated as CASSKEESGPTNEKLFF.

Of note for this clone: This specimen includes other DNA sequences encoding the same CDR3. This rearrangement joins TRBV5-4 to TRBJ2-7; 10 bases fit TRBD2. Germline assignment: CDR1 SGHNT and CDR2 YYREEE (reference sequence). This CDR3 region has 14 residues. After removal of 2 bases from V and 5 bases from J, the junction contained 4 bases not matched to a gene. CDR3 sequence (DNA): TGTGCCAGCAGCTTAGCGGGAGGGCTCCACGAGCAGTACTTC. Encoded protein: CASSLAGGLHEQYF.